This T cell receptor (beta chain) was observed in a study of T cells in Graves' hyperthyroidism and ophthalmopathy. Study-wide results and limits: Ophthalmopathy, which appeared later, was predicted by the model a median about 5.9 months before onset. Most thyroid clonotypes expanded above 0.001 were also detected in blood.

The ends lost 2 bases at V and 7 bases at J; junction bases unmatched: 11. Germline V gene sequence: CDR1 MNHNY, CDR2 SVGAGI (reference sequence). The CDR3 has 16 amino acids. From RNA transcripts, TCR beta CDR3 regions were amplified. HTBI primers were employed in a first-round RT-PCR of the TCR CDR3. TCRdb reprocessed the multiplex PCR reads with MiXCR, giving one entry per CDR3 protein. The sample carries a few hundred thousand distinct CDR3 sequences, around 16% recorded once. Clinical symptoms, serum thyroxine and TRAb, thyroid ultrasound and orbital computed tomography were used for the diagnoses. Fresh peripheral blood, roughly 9.6 ml, was the source of the PBMCs. This clonotype was picked up many times. Its antigen is currently unknown.

The clonotype originates from a woman between 25 and 40 years old with Graves' hyperthyroidism. The sample was blood. The chain uses TRBV6-6 and TRBJ2-7, with TRBD2 matching over 10 bases. The CDR3 nucleotides are TGTGCCAGCAGTTACGGGGGAAGAGCGGGAGGGCCAGAGCAGTACTTC. As protein: CASSYGGRAGGPEQYF.